In this sample, the clone carrying this T cell receptor (beta chain) turned up once. The method was immunoSEQ multiplex PCR; TCRdb's version includes in-frame clones alone and lacks a portion of them. The sample shows about 300,000 clones, about nine tenths of them seen only once. The record originates from a study of blood T cell repertoires in COVID-19. The sequenced sample was PBMCs or T cells enriched from blood (not recorded which). The TCR comes from a woman in her forties or fifties who had been exposed to COVID-19.

The CDR3 region has the DNA TGTGCCAGCAGTGAAGGTATAGGGGTGGGCACTGAAGCTTTCTTT. Protein: CASSEGIGVGTEAFF. The V and J genes are TRBV2 and TRBJ1-1, with D maybe TRBD1 (5 bases). CDR3 length: 15 residues. Germline CDR1 SNHLY, CDR2 FYNNEI. The ends were cut back, 1 base at V and 4 bases at J, with 13 bases in the middle.